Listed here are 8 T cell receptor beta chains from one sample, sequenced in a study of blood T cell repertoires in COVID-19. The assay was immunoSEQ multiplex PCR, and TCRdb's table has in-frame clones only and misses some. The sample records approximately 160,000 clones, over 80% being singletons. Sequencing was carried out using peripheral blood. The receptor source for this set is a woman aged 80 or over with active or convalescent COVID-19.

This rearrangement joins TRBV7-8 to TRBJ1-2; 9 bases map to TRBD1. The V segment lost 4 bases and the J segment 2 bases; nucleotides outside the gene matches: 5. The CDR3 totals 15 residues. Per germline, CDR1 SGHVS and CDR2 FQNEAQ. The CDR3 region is CASSYRQGVNYGYTF. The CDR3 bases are TGTGCCAGCAGCTATCGACAGGGGGTAAACTATGGCTACACCTTC.

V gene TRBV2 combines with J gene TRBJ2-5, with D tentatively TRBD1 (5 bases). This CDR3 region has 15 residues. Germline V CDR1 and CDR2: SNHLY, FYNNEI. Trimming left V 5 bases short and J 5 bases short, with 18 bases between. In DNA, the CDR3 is TGTGCCAGCAGTATTCAAGGGGCGCAAAGGGAGACCCAGTACTTC. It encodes CASSIQGAQRETQYF.

The CDR3 reads CASSVAAGITGELFF. DNA for the CDR3: TGTGCCAGCAGCGTAGCTGCGGGGATCACCGGGGAGCTGTTTTTT. The chain recombines TRBV9 with TRBJ2-2; TRBD2 is a possible D gene (6 bases). With 0 bases removed from V and 4 bases from J, the gap between germline ends came to 10 bases. CDR3 length equals 15 residues. Germline loops: CDR1 SGDLS, CDR2 YYNGEE.

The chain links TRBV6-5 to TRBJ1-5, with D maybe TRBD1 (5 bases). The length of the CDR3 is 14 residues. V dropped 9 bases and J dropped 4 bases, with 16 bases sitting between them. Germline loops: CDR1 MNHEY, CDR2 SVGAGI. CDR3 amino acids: CASAGGDGNQPQHF. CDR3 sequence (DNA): TGTGCCAGTGCGGGGGGGGATGGAAATCAGCCCCAGCATTTT.

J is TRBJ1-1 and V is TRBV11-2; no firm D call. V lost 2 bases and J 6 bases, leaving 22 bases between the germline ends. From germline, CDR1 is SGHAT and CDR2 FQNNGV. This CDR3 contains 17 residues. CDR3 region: CASSLSVSRGFNAEAFF. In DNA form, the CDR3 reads TGTGCCAGCAGCTTAAGTGTTAGTCGAGGGTTTAACGCTGAAGCTTTCTTT.

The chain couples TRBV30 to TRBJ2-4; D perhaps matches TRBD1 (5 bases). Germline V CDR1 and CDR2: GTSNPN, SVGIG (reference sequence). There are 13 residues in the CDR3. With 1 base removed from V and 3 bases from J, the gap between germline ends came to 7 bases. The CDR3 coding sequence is TGTGCCTGGAGTGCCCAGGGCAAAAACATTCAGTACTTC. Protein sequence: CAWSAQGKNIQYF.

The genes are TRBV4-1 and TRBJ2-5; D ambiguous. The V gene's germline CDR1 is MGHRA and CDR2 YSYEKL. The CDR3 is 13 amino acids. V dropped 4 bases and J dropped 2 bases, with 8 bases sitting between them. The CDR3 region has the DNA TGCGCCAGCAGCCTTGCGTGGCAAGAGACCCAGTACTTC. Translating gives CASSLAWQETQYF.

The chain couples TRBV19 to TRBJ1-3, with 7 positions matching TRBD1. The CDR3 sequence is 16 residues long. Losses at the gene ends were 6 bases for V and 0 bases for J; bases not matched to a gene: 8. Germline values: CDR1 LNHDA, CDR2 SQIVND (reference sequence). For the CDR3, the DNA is TGTGCCAGTAGCAGGGACAGCAGCTTCTCTGGAAACACCATATATTTT. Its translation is CASSRDSSFSGNTIYF.